The table lists the clone carrying this TCR beta chain with a count of one. Its antigen is unidentified. At one of its ends the junction is not consistent with the germline gene, which may arise from a read error. The roughly 17-31 mg bulk tissue piece was not sorted before simultaneous RNA and DNA extraction. Each individual tumor supplied samples from five separate regions. The CDR3 covers 15 residues. CDR1 and CDR2 from the germline V gene are SGHNT and YENEEA. The sample belongs to a study of tumor-infiltrating lymphocytes in primary liver carcinoma. Study information: These patients were men and women whose ages were 30 to 69 years.

Study conclusions and caveats: Researchers found tumor-adjacent and tumor-blood pairs overlapped less than tumor region pairs. There were only about 7-25% of top clones found in all five tumor regions.

Total RNA (roughly 530 ng) served as template for TCR beta cDNA synthesis primed by a constant-region primer. Slightly modified ARM-PCR, run as three nested multiplex PCR rounds, produced the TCR beta libraries. The first two PCR rounds used TRBV1-TRBV30 forward primers with a C-beta reverse primer, roughly 11 cycles each. MiXCR, run by TCRdb on the multiplex PCR reads, gives a single entry per CDR3 protein. Of 99,000 or so distinct CDR3 sequences listed, roughly 80% were seen once; the top ten hold roughly a fifth. The sequenced sample consisted of liver tumor tissue from sampling region 3. As to subset: tumor region T3, left-lateral pole. This chain links TRBV11-3 with TRBJ1-5; D might be TRBD1 (5 bases). This TCR was sampled from a man between 35 and 55 years old with primary liver carcinoma and hepatitis B virus infection. CDR3 protein: CAGSLDLGVAQPQHF. CDR3 nucleotides: TGTGCCGGTAGCTTAGATCTGGGGGTGGCTCAGCCCCAGCATTTC.